One sample yielded the 11 T cell receptor beta chains listed below, sequenced in a study of T cell repertoires in cytomegalovirus infection. Via MiXCR, TCRdb re-called the reads, giving one row per CDR3 protein. The table shows hundreds of thousands of distinct CDR3 sequences, with roughly 30% occurring only once. These receptors lack a known antigen. The source material was cultured CD8+ T cells from PBMCs, sampled from culture after CMV antigen stimulation. These receptors all stem from a human donor in good health (CMV status not recorded). Some clones in this sample may be carry-over from other donors' samples.

This clonotype showed up many times. The chain recombines TRBV9 with TRBJ1-1; TRBD1 agrees at 7 bases. V dropped 0 bases and J dropped 1; count of bases not matched to a gene: 3. CDR3 size: 15 residues. Germline CDR1 SGDLS, CDR2 YYNGEE. CDR3 residues: CASSVDSGGNTEAFF. For the CDR3, the DNA is TGTGCCAGCAGCGTAGATTCAGGGGGGAACACTGAAGCTTTCTTT.

This clonotype showed up just a few times. The chain employs TRBV5-6 and TRBJ1-1; D gene unclear. Germline-derived CDR1 and CDR2 are SGHDT and YYEEEE. Trimming took off 2 bases at V and 5 bases at J, with 7 bases between the two ends. The CDR3 runs 12 residues. This chain's CDR3 is CASSLPLTEAFF. The CDR3 DNA is TGTGCCAGCAGCTTACCGCTTACTGAAGCTTTCTTT.

Only one count was recorded for this clonotype. The V gene is TRBV10-3, the J gene TRBJ2-3; 7 positions agree with TRBD1. Germline-derived CDR1 and CDR2 are ENHRY and SYGVKD. The CDR3 consists of 15 residues. Trimming took 7 bases from V and 2 from J; bases not matched to a gene: 9. DNA of the CDR3: TGTGCCATCACCGGGACAGATCCTTACACAGATACGCAGTATTTT. Protein: CAITGTDPYTDTQYF.

V is TRBV7-9 and J is TRBJ1-5, with D perhaps TRBD1 (5 bases). CDR3 length: 16 amino acids. Deletions cut 6 bases from V and 0 bases from J, with 15 bases between. The germline V gene has CDR1 SEHNR and CDR2 FQNEAQ (reference sequence). CDR3 region: CASSSGTGNSNQPQHF. CDR3 bases: TGTGCCAGCAGTTCGGGGACGGGGAATAGCAATCAGCCCCAGCATTTT. Together with reference TRBV7-9 and TRBJ1-5, the CDR3 gives the full variable domain: DTGVSQNPRHKITKRGQNVTFRCDPISEHNRLYWYRQTLGQGPEFLTYFQNEAQLEKSRLLSDRFSAERPKGSFSTLEIQRTEQGDSAMYLCASSSGTGNSNQPQHFGDGTRLSIL.

The chain employs TRBV9 and TRBJ1-6; D unclear. Germline CDR1 is SGDLS and CDR2 is YYNGEE. The CDR3 loop spans 16 amino acids. The V end was cut by 3 bases, the J end by 0 bases, with 10 bases between. Written as DNA, the CDR3 is TGTGCCAGCAGCGGAAAGGAGAGCTCCTATAATTCACCCCTCCACTTT. Amino acid sequence: CASSGKESSYNSPLHF.

This clonotype was seen more than once but under ten times. The chain combines TRBV7-9 with TRBJ1-2, with 8 bases aligning to TRBD1. This CDR3 has 15 amino acids. CDR1 and CDR2 (germline): SEHNR, FQNEAQ (reference sequence). Germline trimming cut 4 bases from V and 1 base from J; bases unmatched to any gene: 5. In DNA, the CDR3 is TGTGCCAGCAGCTCACGGGACAGGAGTAACTATGGCTACACCTTC. Amino acid sequence: CASSSRDRSNYGYTF.

This clonotype was detected a few times. V gene TRBV6-2 or TRBV6-3 combines with J gene TRBJ2-5; D uncertain. V shed 2 bases and J shed 4 bases, with 20 bases lying between them. The CDR3 runs 17 residues. Germline CDR1 reads MNHEY; CDR2 reads SVGEGT. CDR3 sequence (DNA): TGTGCCAGCAGTTACCTGTACCGCGAAGCTGGTGGAGAGACCCAGTACTTC. The encoded protein is CASSYLYREAGGETQYF.

This clonotype showed up just a few times. V gene TRBV7-9 combines with J gene TRBJ1-5; D might be TRBD1 (5 bases). V was shortened by 1 base and J by 3 bases, with 13 bases between the two germline ends. The CDR3 spans 16 residues. CDR1 and CDR2 (germline): SEHNR, FQNEAQ (reference sequence). The chain's CDR3 is CASSLDLGGYNQPQHF. CDR3 DNA: TGTGCCAGCAGCTTAGACCTTGGGGGTTACAATCAGCCCCAGCATTTT. Together with reference TRBV7-9 and TRBJ1-5, the CDR3 gives the full variable domain: DTGVSQNPRHKITKRGQNVTFRCDPISEHNRLYWYRQTLGQGPEFLTYFQNEAQLEKSRLLSDRFSAERPKGSFSTLEIQRTEQGDSAMYLCASSLDLGGYNQPQHFGDGTRLSIL.

In its sample, this clonotype was seen many times. The chain employs TRBV7-2 and TRBJ1-2, with TRBD1 identical over 9 bases. V shed 4 bases, J shed 6 bases, and the junction held 15 bases outside the gene matches. The CDR3 runs 17 residues. The germline V gene encodes CDR1 SGHTA and CDR2 FQGNSA. The chain's CDR3 is CASSYLHRGQGANGYTF. For the CDR3, the DNA is TGTGCCAGCAGCTACTTACACAGGGGGCAAGGGGCCAATGGCTACACCTTC.

This clonotype showed up many times. The genes are TRBV27 and TRBJ2-7, with D hard to call. V shed 6 bases and J shed 2 bases, with 11 bases lying between them. CDR3 length equals 13 residues. The germline CDR1 and CDR2 sequences are MNHEY and SMNVEV (reference sequence). The CDR3 DNA follows: TGTGCCAGCAGCTTACCAGGAGCCTACGAGCAGTACTTC. Protein sequence: CASSLPGAYEQYF.

This clonotype has only a few counts. The CDR3 DNA follows: TGTGCCAGCAGCTCAACAGGAAGGCCCAATCAGCCCCAGCATTTT. This sequence encodes CASSSTGRPNQPQHF. The J gene is TRBJ1-5, the V gene TRBV7-6; possibly TRBD1 for D (5 bases). V lost 4 bases and J 3 bases, leaving 13 bases between the germline ends. Per germline, CDR1 SGHVS and CDR2 FNYEAQ. The CDR3 length is 15 residues. The full variable domain, rest sourced from reference TRBV7-6 and TRBJ1-5, is GAGVSQSPRYKVTKRGQDVALRCDPISGHVSLYWYRQALGQGPEFLTYFNYEAQQDKSGLPNDRFSAERPEGSISTLTIQRTEQRDSAMYRCASSSTGRPNQPQHFGDGTRLSIL.